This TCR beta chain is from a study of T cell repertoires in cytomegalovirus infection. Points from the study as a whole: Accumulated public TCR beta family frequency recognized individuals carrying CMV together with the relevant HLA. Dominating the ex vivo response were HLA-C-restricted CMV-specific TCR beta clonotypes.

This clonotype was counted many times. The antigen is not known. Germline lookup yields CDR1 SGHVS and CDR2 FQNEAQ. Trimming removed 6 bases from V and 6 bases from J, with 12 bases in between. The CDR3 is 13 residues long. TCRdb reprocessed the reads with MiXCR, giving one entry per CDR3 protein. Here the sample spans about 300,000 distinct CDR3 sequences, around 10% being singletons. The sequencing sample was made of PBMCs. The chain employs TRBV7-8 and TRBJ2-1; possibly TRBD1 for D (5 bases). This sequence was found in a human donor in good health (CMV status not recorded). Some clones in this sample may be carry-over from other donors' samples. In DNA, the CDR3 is TGTGCCAGCAGTCAAGGGGTGCTCAATGAGCAGTTCTTC. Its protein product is CASSQGVLNEQFF.